Following are 20 T cell receptor beta chains from one sample sequenced in a study of blood T cell repertoires in COVID-19. The assay was immunoSEQ multiplex PCR, and TCRdb's table has in-frame clones only and misses some. The sample lists about 150,000 clones, around 90% occurring once. The sequencing sample was made of peripheral blood. The source is a woman aged 55-75 years with active or convalescent COVID-19.

This chain uses TRBV7-9 with TRBJ2-4; perhaps TRBD1 as D (6 bases). The V and J ends lost 1 base and 0 bases respectively, with 10 bases between them. Germline CDR1 SEHNR, CDR2 FQNEAQ (reference sequence). This CDR3 comprises 16 residues. The CDR3 protein is CASSLVAGVAKNIQYF. CDR3 nucleotide sequence: TGTGCCAGCAGCTTAGTAGCAGGGGTAGCCAAAAACATTCAGTACTTC.

This clone has more than one count but fewer than ten. The chain uses TRBV5-1 and TRBJ1-1; D call uncertain. The CDR3 extends over 14 amino acids. Germline values: CDR1 SGHRS, CDR2 YFSETQ. The V end lost 0 bases, the J end lost 3 bases, and 9 bases lay between the germline ends. CDR3 loop: CASSLANEDTEAFF. The CDR3 nucleotides read TGCGCCAGCAGCTTGGCCAACGAGGACACTGAAGCTTTCTTT.

This rearrangement joins TRBV7-3 to TRBJ1-1; D remains ambiguous. With 4 bases removed from V and 2 bases from J, the gap between germline ends came to 8 bases. Germline CDR1 reads SGHTA; CDR2 reads FQGTGA. This CDR3 comprises 13 residues. This CDR3 reads CASSSDQNTEAFF. The CDR3 DNA reads TGTGCCAGCAGCTCAGATCAAAACACTGAAGCTTTCTTT.

By its share, this clone is medium-sized. The chain carries TRBV4-1 and TRBJ2-7, with TRBD1 matching 8 bases. V lost 2 bases to trimming and J lost 7 bases; unmatched junction nucleotides: 10. The germline V gene encodes CDR1 MGHRA and CDR2 YSYEKL. The CDR3 sequence is 15 residues long. CDR3 protein: CASSQYTGGILEQYF. CDR3 bases: TGCGCCAGCAGCCAATACACAGGGGGTATCTTGGAGCAGTACTTC.

The chain uses TRBV3-1 (or the pseudogene TRBV3-2) and TRBJ2-3, with 8 nucleotides matching TRBD2. V lost 2 bases, J lost 3 bases, and 4 bases stayed unmatched. Germline assignment: CDR1 LGHDT and CDR2 YNNKEL (reference sequence). The CDR3 runs to 15 residues. The CDR3 sequence: CASSQYGTSTDTQYF. The CDR3 coding sequence is TGTGCCAGCAGCCAATACGGGACTAGTACAGATACGCAGTATTTT.

This clone was observed a single time. The chain employs TRBV2 and TRBJ1-3; weak D call: TRBD1 (5 bases). Germline CDR1 and CDR2: SNHLY and FYNNEI. The V and J ends lost 10 bases and 0 bases respectively, with 10 bases between them. The CDR3 spans 13 residues. Here the CDR3 DNA reads TGTGCCATCATCAGGGACTCTGGAAACACCATATATTTT. The encoded protein is CAIIRDSGNTIYF.

This chain uses TRBV18 with TRBJ2-7, with D possibly TRBD2 on 6 matching bases. Germline V CDR1 and CDR2: KGHSH, LQKENI. V shed 1 base and J shed 0 bases, with 13 bases lying between them. The CDR3 runs 16 residues. CDR3 DNA sequence: TGTGCCAGCTCACCACTTTGGGGGGTTTCCTCCTACGAGCAGTACTTC. Its translation is CASSPLWGVSSYEQYF.

This chain connects TRBV5-1 to TRBJ2-5; TRBD2 is a possible D gene (5 bases). V lost 2 bases, J lost 5 bases, and 10 bases lay in between. The CDR3 contains 13 residues. Germline V gene data show CDR1 as SGHRS and CDR2 as YFSETQ. Written as DNA, the CDR3 is TGCGCCAGCAGCTTCCGGGGAGAGGAGACCCAGTACTTC. The encoded protein is CASSFRGEETQYF.

V gene TRBV6-5 combines with J gene TRBJ1-1; a weak D match, TRBD1 (6 bases). V lost 5 bases and J lost 5, with 15 bases in between. The germline CDR1 and CDR2 sequences are MNHEY and SVGAGI. CDR3 length equals 14 residues. CDR3 amino acids: CASSPGQIRTEAFF. The CDR3 DNA reads TGTGCCAGCAGTCCCGGACAGATTAGGACTGAAGCTTTCTTT.

The chain joins TRBV7-9 to TRBJ1-2, with 11 bases that match TRBD1. Germline assignment: CDR1 SEHNR and CDR2 FQNEAQ (reference sequence). The CDR3 has 18 residues. Trimming removed 4 bases from V and 7 bases from J; junction bases left unmatched: 17. CDR3 sequence (DNA): TGTGCCAGCAGCTCGCGTCGGGACAGGGGGTTCGTTCTCTCTGGCTACACCTTC. Its translation is CASSSRRDRGFVLSGYTF. Full variable domain (rest looked up from reference TRBV7-9 and TRBJ1-2): DTGVSQNPRHKITKRGQNVTFRCDPISEHNRLYWYRQTLGQGPEFLTYFQNEAQLEKSRLLSDRFSAERPKGSFSTLEIQRTEQGDSAMYLCASSSRRDRGFVLSGYTFGSGTRLTVV.

This chain connects TRBV9 to TRBJ1-3; 7 nucleotides agree with TRBD1. V dropped 3 bases and J dropped 3; count of bases not matched to a gene: 6. The CDR3 has 15 amino acids. The germline V gene has CDR1 SGDLS and CDR2 YYNGEE. In DNA, the CDR3 is TGTGCCAGCAGCGGTGGACAGGTCCTTGGAAACACCATATATTTT. It yields the protein CASSGGQVLGNTIYF.

This chain connects TRBV5-8 to TRBJ2-1; possible D gene TRBD1, 5 bases. From germline, CDR1 is SGHTS and CDR2 YDEGEE. Trimming took off 4 bases at V and 3 bases at J, with 14 bases between the two ends. This CDR3 contains 15 residues. CDR3: CASSLTGSHYNEQFF. The CDR3 DNA is TGTGCCAGCAGCCTAACAGGATCGCACTACAATGAGCAGTTCTTC. The whole variable domain, filled in from reference TRBV5-8 and TRBJ2-1, reads EAGVTQSPTHLIKTRGQQATLRCSPISGHTSVYWYQQALGLGLQFLLWYDEGEERNRGNFPPRFSGRQFPNYSSELNVNALELEDSALYLCASSLTGSHYNEQFFGPGTRLTVL.

The chain joins TRBV6-1 to TRBJ1-2; D is unclear. This CDR3 has 15 amino acids. V lost 0 bases to trimming and J lost 1 base, with 9 bases between them. Germline CDR1 and CDR2: MNHNS and SASEGT. CDR3 nucleotide sequence: TGTGCCAGCAGTGAAGCTTGGAACAGTAACTATGGCTACACCTTC. This codes for CASSEAWNSNYGYTF.

This clone was detected once. The chain carries TRBV6-2 or TRBV6-3 and TRBJ2-5; D perhaps matches TRBD1 (6 bases). V dropped 0 bases and J dropped 5 bases, with 10 bases sitting between them. Germline V lookup: CDR1 MNHEY, CDR2 SVGEGT. This CDR3 has 14 residues. In DNA form, the CDR3 reads TGTGCCAGCAGTTACTCCAGGGGCGGCGAGACCCAGTACTTC. This encodes CASSYSRGGETQYF.

The chain links TRBV2 to TRBJ2-3, with a tentative D call TRBD2 (6 bases). Trimming took off 6 bases at V and 1 base at J, with 14 bases between the two ends. This CDR3 region has 15 residues. In germline, CDR1 is SNHLY, CDR2 FYNNEI. The CDR3 DNA is TGTGCCAGCAGCCCTAATACGGGGGGCACAGATACGCAGTATTTT. The encoded protein is CASSPNTGGTDTQYF.

The chain couples TRBV29-1 to TRBJ1-1, with 7 bases lining up with TRBD1. The CDR3 is 16 residues long. Germline CDR1 reads SQVTM; CDR2 reads ANQGSEA. J gave up 12 bases and V 0 bases, and 19 bases lay outside the gene matches. CDR3 coding DNA: TGCAGCGTTGAAGAGGGCCAGACAGGGCCTTTGAGTGGGACTTTCTTT. Its protein is CSVEEGQTGPLSGTFF.

V gene TRBV2 combines with J gene TRBJ2-3, with D possibly being TRBD2 (7 bases). V was trimmed by 7 bases and J by 2 bases, leaving 13 bases between them. This CDR3 has 14 amino acids. Germline-derived CDR1 and CDR2 are SNHLY and FYNNEI. CDR3 bases: TGTGCCAGCACGGGGGGCGGATTCACAGATACGCAGTATTTT. Its protein is CASTGGGFTDTQYF.

The J gene is TRBJ1-1, the V gene TRBV5-1; TRBD1 might be the D (5 bases). CDR3 size: 17 residues. The ends were cut back, 2 bases at V and 11 bases at J, with 28 bases in the middle. The germline V gene has CDR1 SGHRS and CDR2 YFSETQ. In DNA form, the CDR3 reads TGCGCCAGCAGCTTCGGGACTGCCGGAGTAGTAAGGGCCTGGGCTTTCTTT. Translation: CASSFGTAGVVRAWAFF. Full variable domain (rest looked up from reference TRBV5-1 and TRBJ1-1): KAGVTQTPRYLIKTRGQQVTLSCSPISGHRSVSWYQQTPGQGLQFLFEYFSETQRNKGNFPGRFSGRQFSNSRSEMNVSTLELGDSALYLCASSFGTAGVVRAWAFFGQGTRLTVV.

V and J are TRBV4-1 and TRBJ2-7; TRBD1 aligns across 8 bases. Trimming took 4 bases from V and 3 from J; bases not matched to a gene: 11. This CDR3 has 16 amino acids. The germline gives CDR1 MGHRA, CDR2 YSYEKL. The CDR3 region is CASSRGPTGGVYEQYF. The CDR3, as DNA: TGCGCCAGCAGCCGGGGTCCCACAGGGGGAGTCTACGAGCAGTACTTC.

The gene calls are TRBV5-1 and TRBJ2-1, with a possible D match to TRBD2 (5 bases). Trimming cost V 2 bases and J 6 bases, with 12 bases left between them. CDR1 is SGHRS, CDR2 YFSETQ, per germline. The CDR3 is 14 residues long. As DNA, the CDR3 is TGCGCCAGCAGCTTCAGTCTAGCCGGCAATGAGCAGTTCTTC. Protein: CASSFSLAGNEQFF.